This TCR beta chain is from a study of OX40 agonist ivuxolimab in advanced cancers. Study in general: The diagnoses of dose-escalation patients were hepatocellular carcinoma, melanoma, renal cell or head and neck cancer.

This CDR3 contains 11 residues. The germline CDR1 and CDR2 sequences are SQVTM and ANQGSEA. V shed 4 bases and J 6 bases; nucleotides not matched to a gene: 0. Sequenced by immunoSEQ multiplex PCR; TCRdb stores in-frame clones only, minus some. The repertoire includes nearly 50,000 clones, more than 70% of them detected once, and around 0.61% sits in the top ten. Blood draws occurred at baseline, cycle 4 day 1, and cycle 7 day 1. The specimen comprised CD4+ or CD8+ T cells sorted from blood, sampled in a trial of the OX40 agonist ivuxolimab. The chain carries TRBV29-1 and TRBJ1-2, with 9 bases fitting TRBD1. The source is an adult with an advanced solid tumor such as melanoma, head and neck, liver or kidney cancer. The chain's CDR3 is CSVGTGDGYTF. Written as DNA, the CDR3 is TGCAGCGTTGGGACAGGGGATGGCTACACCTTC.